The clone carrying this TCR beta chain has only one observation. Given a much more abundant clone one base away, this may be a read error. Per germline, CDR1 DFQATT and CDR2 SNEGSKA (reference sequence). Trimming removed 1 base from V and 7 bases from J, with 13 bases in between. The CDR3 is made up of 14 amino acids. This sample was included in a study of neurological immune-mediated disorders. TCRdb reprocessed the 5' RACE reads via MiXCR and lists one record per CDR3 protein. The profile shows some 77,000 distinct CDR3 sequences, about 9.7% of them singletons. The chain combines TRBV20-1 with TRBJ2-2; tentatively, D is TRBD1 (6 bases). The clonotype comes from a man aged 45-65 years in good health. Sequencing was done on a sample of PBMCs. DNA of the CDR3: TGCAGTGCTAGAGCCACACAGGGAAACGGGGAGCTGTTTTTT. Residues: CSARATQGNGELFF.